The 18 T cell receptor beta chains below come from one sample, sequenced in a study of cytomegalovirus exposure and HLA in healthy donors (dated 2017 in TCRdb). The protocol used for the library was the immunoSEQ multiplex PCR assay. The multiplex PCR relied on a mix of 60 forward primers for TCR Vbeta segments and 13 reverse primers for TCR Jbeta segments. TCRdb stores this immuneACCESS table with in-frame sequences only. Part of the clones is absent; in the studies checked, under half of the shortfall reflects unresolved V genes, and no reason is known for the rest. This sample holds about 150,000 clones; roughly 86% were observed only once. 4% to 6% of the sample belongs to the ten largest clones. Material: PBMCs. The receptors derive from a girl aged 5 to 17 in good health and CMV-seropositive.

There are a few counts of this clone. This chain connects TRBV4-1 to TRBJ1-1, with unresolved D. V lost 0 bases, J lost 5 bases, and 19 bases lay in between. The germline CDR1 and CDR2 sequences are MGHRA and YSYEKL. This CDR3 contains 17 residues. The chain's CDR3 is CASSQESSIGPGTEAFF. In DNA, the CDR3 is TGCGCCAGCAGCCAAGAGTCGTCAATAGGGCCGGGAACTGAAGCTTTCTTT.

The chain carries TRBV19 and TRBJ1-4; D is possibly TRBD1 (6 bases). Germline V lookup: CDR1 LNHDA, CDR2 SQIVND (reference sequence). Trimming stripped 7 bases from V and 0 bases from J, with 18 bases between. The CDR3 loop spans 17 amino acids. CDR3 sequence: CASTPKWGHATNEKLFF. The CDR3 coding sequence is TGTGCCAGTACCCCCAAGTGGGGGCATGCAACTAATGAAAAACTGTTTTTT.

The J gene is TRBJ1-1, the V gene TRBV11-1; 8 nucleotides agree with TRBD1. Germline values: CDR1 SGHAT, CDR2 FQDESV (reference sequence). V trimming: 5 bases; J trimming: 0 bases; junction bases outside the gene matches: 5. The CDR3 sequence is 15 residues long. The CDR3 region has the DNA TGTGCCAGCAGCCGGGGACAGGTAATGAACACTGAAGCTTTCTTT. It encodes CASSRGQVMNTEAFF. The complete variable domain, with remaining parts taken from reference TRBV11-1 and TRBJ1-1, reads EAEVAQSPRYKITEKSQAVAFWCDPISGHATLYWYRQILGQGPELLVQFQDESVVDDSQLPKDRFSAERLKGVDSTLKIQPAELGDSAMYLCASSRGQVMNTEAFFGQGTRLTVV.

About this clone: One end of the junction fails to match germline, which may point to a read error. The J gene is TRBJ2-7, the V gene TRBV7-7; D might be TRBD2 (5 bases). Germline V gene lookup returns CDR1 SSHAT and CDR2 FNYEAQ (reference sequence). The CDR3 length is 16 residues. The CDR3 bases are TGTGCTAGCAGCCCCCATATCGCTGAGCGGCCCAACGAGCAGTACTTC. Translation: CASSPHIAERPNEQYF. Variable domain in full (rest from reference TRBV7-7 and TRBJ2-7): GAGVSQSPRYKVTKRGQDVTLRCDPISSHATLYWYQQALGQGPEFLTYFNYEAQPDKSGLPSDRFSAERPEGSISTLTIQRTEQRDSAMYRCASSPHIAERPNEQYFGPGTRLTVT.

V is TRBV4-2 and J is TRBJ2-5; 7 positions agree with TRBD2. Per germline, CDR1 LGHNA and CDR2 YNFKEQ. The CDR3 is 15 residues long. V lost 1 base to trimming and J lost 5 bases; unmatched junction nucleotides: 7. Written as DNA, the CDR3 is TGTGCCAGCAGCCAAGTCGGACTAGTCCCCGAGACCCAGTACTTC. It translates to CASSQVGLVPETQYF.

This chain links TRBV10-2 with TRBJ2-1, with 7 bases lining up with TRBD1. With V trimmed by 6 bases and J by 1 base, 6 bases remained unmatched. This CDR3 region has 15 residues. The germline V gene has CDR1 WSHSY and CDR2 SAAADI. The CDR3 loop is CASRHRGWSYNEQFF. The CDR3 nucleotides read TGCGCCAGCAGACACAGGGGTTGGTCCTACAATGAGCAGTTCTTC.

CDR3 loop: CASSFGTGGNQPQHF. For the CDR3, the DNA is TGTGCCAGCAGTTTCGGGACAGGGGGCAATCAGCCCCAGCATTTT. V and J are TRBV27 and TRBJ1-5; TRBD1 aligns across 10 bases. This CDR3 spans 15 amino acids. The J segment lost 2 bases and the V segment lost 3 bases, leaving 1 base of the junction unmatched. Germline values: CDR1 MNHEY, CDR2 SMNVEV (reference sequence).

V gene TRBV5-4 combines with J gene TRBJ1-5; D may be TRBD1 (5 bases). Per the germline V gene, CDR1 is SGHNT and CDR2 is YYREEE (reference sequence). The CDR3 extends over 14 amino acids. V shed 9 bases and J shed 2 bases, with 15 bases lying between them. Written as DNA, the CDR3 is TGTGCCACCTATAATCGGGGGGGCAATCAGCCCCAGCATTTT. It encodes CATYNRGGNQPQHF.

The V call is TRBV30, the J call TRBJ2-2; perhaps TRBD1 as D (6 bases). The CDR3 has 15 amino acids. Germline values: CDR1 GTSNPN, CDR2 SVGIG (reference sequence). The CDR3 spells CATLGTHTNTGELFF. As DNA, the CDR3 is TGTGCTACTTTAGGGACACATACGAACACCGGGGAGCTGTTTTTT.

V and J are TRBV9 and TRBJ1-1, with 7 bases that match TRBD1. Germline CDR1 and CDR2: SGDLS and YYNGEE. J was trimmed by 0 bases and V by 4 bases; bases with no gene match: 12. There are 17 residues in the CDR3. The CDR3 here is CASSSTIRDSMNTEAFF. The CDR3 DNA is TGTGCCAGCAGCTCGACGATAAGGGACAGTATGAACACTGAAGCTTTCTTT.

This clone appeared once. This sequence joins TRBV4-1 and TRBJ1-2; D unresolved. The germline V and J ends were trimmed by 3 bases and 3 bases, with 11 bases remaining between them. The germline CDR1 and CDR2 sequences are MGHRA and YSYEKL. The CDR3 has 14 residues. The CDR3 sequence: CASSHVISDYGYTF. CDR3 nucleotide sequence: TGCGCCAGCAGCCATGTAATTTCCGACTATGGCTACACCTTC.

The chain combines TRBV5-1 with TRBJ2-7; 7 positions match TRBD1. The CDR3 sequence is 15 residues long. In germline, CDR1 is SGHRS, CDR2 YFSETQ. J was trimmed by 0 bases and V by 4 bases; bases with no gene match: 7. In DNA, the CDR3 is TGCGCCAGCAGCAGGACAGGACTGTCCTCCTACGAGCAGTACTTC. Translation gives CASSRTGLSSYEQYF.

CDR3 in amino acids: CASKMTGGNQPQHF. The CDR3 DNA sequence: TGTGCCAGCAAAATGACAGGGGGAAACCAGCCCCAGCATTTT. The chain couples TRBV6-5 to TRBJ1-5; 9 bases line up with TRBD1. The length of the CDR3 is 14 residues. Germline V gives CDR1 MNHEY, CDR2 SVGAGI. Trimming at V came to 7 bases and at J to 7 bases, leaving 8 bases not matched to a gene.

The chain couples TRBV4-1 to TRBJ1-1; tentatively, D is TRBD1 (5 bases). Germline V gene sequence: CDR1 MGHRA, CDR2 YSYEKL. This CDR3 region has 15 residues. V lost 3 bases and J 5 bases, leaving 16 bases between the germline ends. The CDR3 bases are TGCGCCAGCAGCCAGCCCAGGCGGGGGGGAACTGAAGCTTTCTTT. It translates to CASSQPRRGGTEAFF.

Written as DNA, the CDR3 is TGCGCCACCCTTTCCCAGGGCTCCTACGAGCAGTACTTC. As protein: CATLSQGSYEQYF. The genes are TRBV10-1 and TRBJ2-7; D is possibly TRBD1 (5 bases). The CDR3 consists of 13 residues. The germline CDR1 and CDR2 sequences are WNHNN and SYGVQD (reference sequence). The ends were cut back, 10 bases at V and 0 bases at J, with 13 bases in the middle.

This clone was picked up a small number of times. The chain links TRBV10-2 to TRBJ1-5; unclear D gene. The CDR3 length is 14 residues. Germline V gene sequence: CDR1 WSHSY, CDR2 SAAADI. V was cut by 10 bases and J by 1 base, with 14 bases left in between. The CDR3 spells CATEGVGSNQPQHF. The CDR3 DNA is TGCGCCACCGAGGGCGTGGGGAGCAATCAGCCCCAGCATTTT.

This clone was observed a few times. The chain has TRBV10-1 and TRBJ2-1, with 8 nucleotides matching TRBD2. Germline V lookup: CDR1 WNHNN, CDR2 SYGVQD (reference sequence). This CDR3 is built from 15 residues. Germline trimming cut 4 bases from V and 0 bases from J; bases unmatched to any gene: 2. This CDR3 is CASSVSGDSYNEQFF. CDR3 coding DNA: TGCGCCAGCAGTGTTAGCGGGGACTCCTACAATGAGCAGTTCTTC.

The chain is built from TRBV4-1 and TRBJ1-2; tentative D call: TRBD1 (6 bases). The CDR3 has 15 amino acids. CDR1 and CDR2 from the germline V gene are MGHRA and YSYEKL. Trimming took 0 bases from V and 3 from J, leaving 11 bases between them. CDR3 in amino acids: CASSQDQGTDYGYTF. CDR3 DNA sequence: TGCGCCAGCAGCCAAGACCAGGGGACGGACTATGGCTACACCTTC.